The next 17 T cell receptor beta chains were all read from a single sample in a study of blood T cells in healthy people across ages. The second PCR ran roughly 7 to 12 cycles with a sample-barcoded 5' primer and J-beta primers. TCRdb analysed the 5' RACE reads with MiXCR anew, one entry per CDR3 protein. The sample records 700,000 or so distinct CDR3 sequences, approximately 40% being singletons. The specimen was blood. The receptor set was obtained from an elderly man in good health.

The chain is built from TRBV7-2 and TRBJ1-1, with D tentatively TRBD1 (5 bases). The V end lost 6 bases, the J end lost 5 bases, and 16 bases lay between the germline ends. Per germline, CDR1 SGHTA and CDR2 FQGNSA. This CDR3 has 14 residues. The CDR3 loop is CASSGIAGGTEAFF. CDR3 DNA sequence: TGTGCCAGCAGTGGGATAGCGGGGGGTACTGAAGCTTTCTTT.

The chain links TRBV4-2 to TRBJ1-2; TRBD1 might be the D (6 bases). The V end was cut by 1 base, the J end by 1 base, with 10 bases between. This CDR3 has 15 residues. Per the germline V gene, CDR1 is LGHNA and CDR2 is YNFKEQ. The CDR3 loop reads CASSQGQELNYGYTF. In DNA form, the CDR3 reads TGTGCCAGCAGCCAAGGACAGGAACTTAACTATGGCTACACCTTC.

The J gene is TRBJ2-3, the V gene TRBV12-3 or TRBV12-4, with D perhaps matching TRBD2 (6 bases). The CDR3 loop spans 13 amino acids. The V end was cut by 6 bases, the J end by 3 bases, with 10 bases between. CDR3: CASRREKTDTQYF. The CDR3 DNA sequence: TGTGCCAGCAGGCGGGAAAAGACAGATACGCAGTATTTT.

This clonotype came up a few times. This rearrangement joins TRBV6-2 or TRBV6-3 to TRBJ2-4; no firm D call. CDR3 length equals 14 residues. Trimming removed 0 bases from V and 0 bases from J, with 3 bases in between. CDR1 is MNHEY, CDR2 SVGEGT, per germline. CDR3 DNA sequence: TGTGCCAGCAGTTACTCTGTAGCCAAAAACATTCAGTACTTC. Protein: CASSYSVAKNIQYF.

The chain employs TRBV30 and TRBJ2-5, with a possible D match to TRBD1 (7 bases). Germline V lookup: CDR1 GTSNPN, CDR2 SVGIG (reference sequence). Trimming took off 1 base at V and 2 bases at J, with 11 bases between the two ends. The CDR3 extends over 14 amino acids. CDR3 region: CAWSGGTEQETQYF. The CDR3 region has the DNA TGTGCCTGGAGTGGCGGGACAGAACAAGAGACCCAGTACTTC.

This clonotype was counted ten times or more. The rearrangement joins TRBV12-3 or TRBV12-4 to TRBJ2-3; 7 bases are shared with TRBD1. This CDR3 is 15 amino acids long. V lost 1 base and J lost 2; bases outside the gene matches: 3. In DNA, the CDR3 is TGTGCCAGCAGTTTAGGGGGACAGCCCACAGATACGCAGTATTTT. It encodes CASSLGGQPTDTQYF.

Comment on this clonotype: At one end, the junction sequence differs from germline, possibly due to a read error. The J gene is TRBJ2-7, the V gene TRBV3-1, with a weak D call TRBD1 (5 bases). The DNA end favors TRBJ2-5, so the J call may be wrong. The CDR3 loop spans 15 amino acids. The germline V gene encodes CDR1 LGHDT and CDR2 YNNKEL (reference sequence). CDR3 DNA: TGTGTCAGCAGCAAGAAGGGGAAAAGGGTGGAGACCCAGTACTTC. Translated: CVSSKKGKRVETQYF.

In this sample, this clonotype turned up a few times. The chain couples TRBV4-1 to TRBJ1-1, with D uncertain. There are 15 residues in the CDR3. V lost 0 bases and J lost 1, with 9 bases in between. Germline lookup yields CDR1 MGHRA and CDR2 YSYEKL. CDR3 sequence (DNA): TGCGCCAGCAGCCAAGAAGGAGTTTCGAACACTGAAGCTTTCTTT. Encoded protein: CASSQEGVSNTEAFF.

This clonotype was seen a few times. The chain couples TRBV6-6 to TRBJ1-4, with TRBD1 matching 7 bases. The junction had 5 bases not matched to a gene; V was cut back by 2 bases and J by 8 bases. Germline V CDR1 and CDR2: MNHNY, SVGAGI (reference sequence). The CDR3 contains 14 residues. The CDR3, as DNA: TGTGCCAGCAGTTACGGAGGGGGCGACGAAAAACTGTTTTTT. This translates into CASSYGGGDEKLFF.

The gene calls are TRBV7-8 and TRBJ2-7; D may correspond to TRBD1 or TRBD2 (5 bases each). From germline, CDR1 is SGHVS and CDR2 FQNEAQ. The CDR3 runs 20 residues. Trimming shortened V by 4 bases and J by 1 base, and 29 bases separated the two germline ends. CDR3 in amino acids: CASSSAPDPLSSGRSYEQYF. The CDR3 DNA sequence: TGTGCCAGCAGCTCCGCCCCTGATCCCCTCTCCTCGGGACGGTCCTACGAGCAGTACTTC.

The rearrangement uses TRBV15 and TRBJ2-7; possibly TRBD2 for D (5 bases). Germline V gene data show CDR1 as LNHNV and CDR2 as YYDKDF (reference sequence). The CDR3 extends over 15 amino acids. Deletions cut 0 bases from V and 6 bases from J, with 15 bases between. CDR3 nucleotides: TGTGCCACCAGCAGAGATGGAAACGGGATCGGCGAGCAGTACTTC. This gives the protein CATSRDGNGIGEQYF.

This clonotype showed up many times. It may be a read error: a sequence one base away is much more abundant. The genes are TRBV20-1 and TRBJ2-5, with D perhaps given as TRBD1 or TRBD2 (5 bases each). CDR3 length: 14 residues. V lost 2 bases and J lost 11, with 21 bases in between. The germline CDR1 and CDR2 sequences are DFQATT and SNEGSKA (reference sequence). DNA for the CDR3: TGCAGTGCTAGACGGGGCCCCGTACTCAATGAGCAGTACTTC. Amino acids: CSARRGPVLNEQYF.

V gene TRBV6-4 combines with J gene TRBJ1-2; the D is unclear. V was trimmed by 2 bases and J by 4 bases, leaving 11 bases between them. The CDR3 loop spans 14 amino acids. CDR1 and CDR2 from the germline V gene are MRHNA and SNTAGT. The CDR3 DNA reads TGTGCCAGCAGTGACGAGGGAGTCGGCTATGGCTACACCTTC. Protein: CASSDEGVGYGYTF.

The V and J genes are TRBV7-2 and TRBJ2-1; maybe TRBD2 (5 bases). V lost 5 bases and J lost 1, with 9 bases in between. The CDR3 has 14 amino acids. CDR1 SGHTA and CDR2 FQGNSA come from the germline V gene. The CDR3 region is CASSPGESYNEQFF. The CDR3 nucleotides read TGTGCCAGCAGCCCTGGGGAGTCCTACAATGAGCAGTTCTTC.

The chain links TRBV24-1 to TRBJ2-5; perhaps TRBD1 as D (5 bases). The CDR3 extends over 13 amino acids. Germline lookup yields CDR1 KGHDR and CDR2 SFDVKD. With 4 bases removed from V and 11 bases from J, the gap between germline ends came to 16 bases. CDR3: CATSDPVRGEQYF. The CDR3 coding sequence is TGTGCCACCAGTGACCCAGTTAGGGGTGAGCAGTACTTC.

For the CDR3, the DNA is TGTGCCAGCAGCTTAAGGGCGGGAGGGGTTTGGGAGCAGTACTTC. This gives the protein CASSLRAGGVWEQYF. This chain joins TRBV7-2 and TRBJ2-7; 9 bases match TRBD2. The ends lost 2 bases at V and 7 bases at J; junction bases unmatched: 9. Germline CDR1 and CDR2: SGHTA and FQGNSA. The CDR3 loop spans 15 amino acids.

The chain links TRBV12-3 or TRBV12-4 to TRBJ1-1; D ambiguous. Trimming took off 0 bases at V and 3 bases at J, with 8 bases between the two ends. CDR3 length: 14 amino acids. CDR3 sequence reads: CASSLATADTEAFF. The CDR3 DNA is TGTGCCAGCAGTTTAGCGACGGCGGACACTGAAGCTTTCTTT.